One TCR beta chain is described in this entry. What antigen it recognizes has not been identified. No quality values exist for individual bases; no much larger clone is one base distant. These data belong to a study of T-cell memory formation after mild COVID-19 (dated by TCRdb to the early 2020s). Broadly, across the study: Most TCR sequence clusters were specific to one of the two donors. In a couple of donors, T-cell clones that expanded and contracted after mild COVID-19 were followed by sequencing TCRalpha and TCRbeta repertoires longitudinally. The cohort was made up of two young adult volunteers, one female and one male, who were previously healthy. General findings and caveats noted by the study authors: Only two mild cases were covered by the study, and larger cohorts that include severe cases with pre-infection samples were considered necessary. Whether the second-wave clones peaking on day 37 were SARS-CoV-2 specific was not confirmed. Contracting CD4+ clones were located mainly in the CM and EM memory subsets, whereas CD8+ clones were found to be enriched in EMRA. Some responding clones were detected in pre-infection memory, suggesting pre-existing cross-reactive memory T cells joined the SARS-CoV-2 response. Balanced CD4/CD8 phenotypes were observed for clones contracting from day 15 to 85, whereas a bias towards CD4+ was observed for a second wave of clones expanding from day 15 to 37.

Sequencing took place on an Illumina NovaSeq 6000. Using 5'RACE with constant-segment primers, TCRalpha and TCRbeta cDNA libraries were constructed, with sample barcodes and unique molecular identifiers added in the process. Trizol reagent was used to extract RNA from every sample. Library amplification was performed in two PCR steps, and a second sample barcode and Illumina TruSeq adapters were introduced in the second step. Libraries were sequenced on an Illumina NovaSeq with 2 x 150 bp paired-end reads. On the authors' methods: The reads were demultiplexed and collapsed into UMI-guided consensus sequences using migec v1.2.7. Using mixcr v2.1.11, UMI consensuses were aligned to TRA and TRB V and J templates and then assembled into clonotypes. Clonotypes were classified as expanded or contracted when called significant by both edgeR and NoisET, with noise models trained on biological replicates. For edgeR calls, the cutoffs were a false discovery rate-adjusted p below 0.01 and a log2 fold-change threshold of 1. As an exploratory analysis of dynamics, max-normalized trajectories of the 1000 most abundant clonotypes were examined with PCA combined with hierarchical clustering. Each responding clone was given a CD4 or CD8 phenotype based on the CD4+ and CD8+ repertoires, which had been sequenced separately. Clones were called with MiXCR by TCRdb after fastp trimmed the public reads at Q25, and only in-frame beta chains were retained. Every entry covers one CDR3 protein and lists the most common genes and DNA from its rows. These V and J calls are TCRdb output, not the study's own analysis. The sample profile shows 400,000 or so distinct CDR3 sequences; 15% to 20% of them were found once. Roughly 8.4% of the sample rests with the top ten.

The CDR1 and CDR2 encoded by the germline V gene are KGHDR and SFDVKD. Including the terminal cysteine and phenylalanine, the CDR3 comprises 13 residues. Of the read, only the CDR3 DNA is kept; its 39 bases are in frame from base 1. Trimming leaves V shorter by 10 bases and J shorter by 5 bases, with the junction holding 9 bases beyond the gene matches. Ficoll-Paque density gradient centrifugation was the method used to isolate PBMCs. Source material: PBMCs or a T cell subset sorted from them (not recorded which). This sequence originates from an adult woman who had mild COVID-19 (a few samples of this study predate the infection). The sample titles of this study are shuffled in the database, so cell type and time point are left out; the donor was told from shared clones. This sequence uses TRBV24-1 and TRBJ2-7, with 8 bases in between that match TRBD2. The CDR3: CATESGSLDEQYF. The nucleotide sequence reads TGTGCCACAGAAAGCGGGAGTCTGGACGAGCAGTACTTC.